These 24 T cell receptor beta chains came from one sample sequenced in a study of early T cells in non-severe SARS-CoV-2 infection. TCRdb reprocessed the 5' RACE reads with MiXCR, giving one entry per CDR3 protein. The sample shows roughly 71,000 distinct CDR3 sequences, about 13% of them seen only once. What was sequenced was whole blood. These receptors originate from an adult who was a healthcare worker with PCR-confirmed SARS-CoV-2 infection or an uninfected control (not recorded which).

The chain is built from TRBV11-3 and TRBJ2-5; D gene unclear. Looked up from germline, CDR1 is SGHNT and CDR2 is YENEEA. There are 12 residues in the CDR3. Trimming shortened V by 0 bases and J by 8 bases, and 7 bases separated the two germline ends. CDR3 residues: CASSLDDDTQYF. CDR3 DNA: TGTGCCAGCAGCTTAGATGACGATACCCAGTACTTC.

In this sample, this clonotype turned up a few times. CDR3 residues: CASIRGGGGGDTQYF. The CDR3 DNA is TGTGCCAGCATCCGAGGGGGGGGTGGAGGAGATACGCAGTATTTT. This rearrangement joins TRBV2 to TRBJ2-3; D might be TRBD2 (7 bases). CDR1 SNHLY and CDR2 FYNNEI come from the germline V gene. V was pared by 7 bases and J by 5 bases, with 19 bases between. This CDR3 comprises 15 residues.

This clonotype occurred a few times. The chain links TRBV20-1 to TRBJ1-2, with 7 nucleotides matching TRBD1. V was clipped by 4 bases and J by 3 bases; unmatched bases: 11. CDR1 DFQATT and CDR2 SNEGSKA come from the germline V gene (reference sequence). The length of the CDR3 is 15 residues. CDR3 sequence (DNA): TGCAGTGCTACCACTCCTAACAGGGGCCACTATGGCTACACCTTC. Translation gives CSATTPNRGHYGYTF.

This clonotype was found once. This chain joins TRBV6-2 or TRBV6-3 and TRBJ2-5, with D tentatively TRBD2 (5 bases). The germline CDR1 and CDR2 sequences are MNHEY and SVGEGT. The V gene lost 0 bases and the J gene lost 9 bases, with 8 bases spanning the gap. CDR3 length: 12 amino acids. The chain's CDR3 is CASSYSNGAQYF. CDR3 DNA: TGTGCCAGCAGTTACTCCAACGGGGCCCAGTACTTC.

This clonotype showed up just a few times. The chain has TRBV12-3 or TRBV12-4 and TRBJ2-1; D might be TRBD2 (6 bases). Trimming shortened V by 7 bases and J by 7 bases, and 17 bases separated the two germline ends. The CDR3 has 14 residues. The chain's CDR3 is CASNLGGGGNEQFF. DNA for the CDR3: TGTGCCAGCAATTTGGGGGGTGGAGGAAATGAGCAGTTCTTC.

The CDR3 region has the DNA TGTGCCAGCAGCCGGACCTGGACTAATGAAAAACTGTTTTTT. Amino acid sequence: CASSRTWTNEKLFF. The chain joins TRBV5-5 to TRBJ1-4; D remains unclear. The CDR3 contains 14 residues. Germline V gives CDR1 SGHKS, CDR2 YYEKEE (reference sequence). Trimming pared 4 bases from V and 2 bases from J, leaving 9 bases between.

This clonotype was detected many times. The genes are TRBV4-3 and TRBJ2-3, with D possibly being TRBD2 (5 bases). The CDR3 length is 15 residues. The germline V and J ends were trimmed by 0 bases and 5 bases, with 12 bases remaining between them. The germline V gene encodes CDR1 LGHNA and CDR2 YSLEER. Written as DNA, the CDR3 is TGCGCCAGCAGCCAAGATTCGGGTGGAGGAGATACGCAGTATTTT. As protein: CASSQDSGGGDTQYF.

The chain has TRBV10-3 and TRBJ2-6; perhaps TRBD2 as D (5 bases). The CDR3 consists of 15 residues. The V end was cut by 0 bases, the J end by 5 bases, with 8 bases between. The germline V gene encodes CDR1 ENHRY and CDR2 SYGVKD. The CDR3 coding sequence is TGTGCCATCAGTGAGTCTGGAGGTAGGGCCAACGTCCTGACTTTC. It specifies CAISESGGRANVLTF.

There are many counts of this clonotype. This rearrangement joins TRBV7-2 to TRBJ2-5; D call uncertain. This CDR3 spans 12 amino acids. V was pared by 5 bases and J by 5 bases, with 9 bases between. In germline, CDR1 is SGHTA, CDR2 FQGNSA. Written as DNA, the CDR3 is TGTGCCAGCAGCCCGACGTCGGAGACCCAGTACTTC. Its protein product is CASSPTSETQYF.

The chain joins TRBV29-1 to TRBJ2-1, with unresolved D. The germline V gene encodes CDR1 SQVTM and CDR2 ANQGSEA. Deletions cut 7 bases from V and 0 bases from J, with 10 bases between. CDR3 length: 13 residues. CDR3 loop: CSAHTGSYNEQFF. The CDR3 coding sequence is TGCAGCGCCCACACGGGCTCCTACAATGAGCAGTTCTTC.

The chain carries TRBV7-2 and TRBJ2-3; D perhaps matches TRBD2 (5 bases). Trimming pared 10 bases from V and 0 bases from J, leaving 26 bases between. Germline V CDR1 and CDR2: SGHTA, FQGNSA. CDR3 size: 18 residues. The chain's CDR3 is CATHGSHLAATSTDTQYF. The CDR3 DNA sequence: TGTGCCACTCACGGATCCCATCTAGCAGCCACTAGCACAGATACGCAGTATTTT.

This clonotype was seen many times. This rearrangement joins TRBV2 to TRBJ2-4; perhaps TRBD1 as D (6 bases). CDR1 and CDR2 from the germline V gene are SNHLY and FYNNEI. The CDR3 loop spans 13 amino acids. The V end was cut by 1 base, the J end by 9 bases, with 10 bases between. The CDR3 sequence: CASSEVRGGIQYF. The DNA of the CDR3 is TGTGCCAGCAGTGAAGTCAGGGGTGGCATTCAGTACTTC.

Many counts were recorded for this clonotype. The gene calls are TRBV2 and TRBJ2-7; no firm D call. Trimming shortened V by 6 bases and J by 2 bases, and 8 bases separated the two germline ends. Germline V gene lookup returns CDR1 SNHLY and CDR2 FYNNEI. This CDR3 comprises 12 residues. The chain's CDR3 is CASRDRTYEQYF. CDR3 sequence (DNA): TGTGCCAGCAGAGACCGAACCTACGAGCAGTACTTC.

At least ten counts were recorded for this clonotype. CDR3 in amino acids: CASTGTLLGEQYF. The CDR3 DNA reads as TGTGCCAGCACCGGGACTCTTTTAGGAGAGCAGTACTTC. J is TRBJ2-7 and V is TRBV2, with D maybe TRBD2 (6 bases). CDR3 length: 13 residues. V was pared by 7 bases and J by 7 bases, with 17 bases between. Germline V gene sequence: CDR1 SNHLY, CDR2 FYNNEI.

This clonotype came up many times. The chain combines TRBV7-2 with TRBJ1-2, with D possibly matching TRBD1 (5 bases). Trimming took 0 bases from V and 2 from J, leaving 13 bases between them. From germline, CDR1 is SGHTA and CDR2 FQGNSA. The CDR3 is 16 residues long. This CDR3 is CASSLASTDLNYGYTF. The DNA for the CDR3 is TGTGCCAGCAGCTTAGCGTCGACAGACCTAAACTATGGCTACACCTTC.

The chain carries TRBV9 and TRBJ2-5; TRBD2 aligns across 8 bases. The germline V gene encodes CDR1 SGDLS and CDR2 YYNGEE. The CDR3 extends over 15 amino acids. Trimming took 0 bases from V and 7 from J; bases not matched to a gene: 8. CDR3 coding DNA: TGTGCCAGCAGCGTAGAAGCGGGAGCCTCATGGACCCAGTACTTC. As protein: CASSVEAGASWTQYF.

This clonotype occurred many times. The V call is TRBV11-2, the J call TRBJ2-1; D may be TRBD2 (6 bases). The CDR3 sequence is 13 residues long. Trimming took 5 bases from V and 4 from J, leaving 9 bases between them. Germline V gene lookup returns CDR1 SGHAT and CDR2 FQNNGV. The CDR3 protein is CASSLDYYNEQFF. The CDR3 bases are TGTGCCAGCAGCCTGGACTATTACAATGAGCAGTTCTTC.

This clonotype occurred many times. This chain links TRBV15 with TRBJ2-2, with 7 nucleotides matching TRBD1. This CDR3 is built from 16 residues. Germline V lookup: CDR1 LNHNV, CDR2 YYDKDF (reference sequence). With V trimmed by 0 bases and J by 4 bases, 5 bases remained unmatched. CDR3 in DNA: TGTGCCACCAGCAGAGATAGGGGGCTTTTCACCGGGGAGCTGTTTTTT. Its protein is CATSRDRGLFTGELFF.

The chain recombines TRBV11-1 with TRBJ2-7; no reliable D call. Trimming took 0 bases from V and 5 from J, leaving 8 bases between them. This CDR3 has 13 amino acids. In germline, CDR1 is SGHAT, CDR2 FQDESV (reference sequence). The CDR3 region is CASSLALEDEQYF. The CDR3 nucleotides read TGTGCCAGCAGCTTAGCGCTCGAGGACGAGCAGTACTTC.

This rearrangement joins TRBV12-3 or TRBV12-4 to TRBJ2-2; TRBD2 might be the D (5 bases). CDR3 size: 13 residues. Trimming stripped 6 bases from V and 7 bases from J, with 12 bases between. DNA for the CDR3: TGTGCCAGCAGCCCGCGGGCTATCGGGGAGCTGTTTTTT. Encoded protein: CASSPRAIGELFF.

This clonotype was observed many times. V and J are TRBV24-1 and TRBJ2-3, with TRBD1 matching 7 bases. CDR1 and CDR2 (germline): KGHDR, SFDVKD. V gave up 3 bases and J gave up 1 base; unmatched junction bases: 3. This CDR3 spans 15 amino acids. The CDR3 is CATSDTGTGTDTQYF. The CDR3 DNA reads as TGTGCCACCAGTGATACCGGGACAGGCACAGATACGCAGTATTTT.

This clonotype was detected many times. V is TRBV12-3 or TRBV12-4 and J is TRBJ2-2; D is undetermined. Trimming stripped 5 bases from V and 6 bases from J, with 10 bases between. The CDR3 is 13 amino acids. The DNA of the CDR3 is TGTGCCAGCAGTACGGTCCCCCCCGGGGAGCTGTTTTTT. Encoded protein: CASSTVPPGELFF.

This clonotype has a single count. V usage is TRBV20-1 and J usage is TRBJ2-7, with 10 positions matching TRBD1. Trimming at V came to 4 bases and at J to 3 bases, leaving 3 bases not matched to a gene. The CDR3 totals 13 residues. CDR1 is DFQATT and CDR2 is SNEGSKA in the germline V gene (reference sequence). CDR3 coding DNA: TGCAGTGCTATAAGGACAGGGGGCTACGAGCAGTACTTC. Its translation is CSAIRTGGYEQYF.

The chain couples TRBV29-1 to TRBJ2-1; D possibly corresponds to TRBD1 (5 bases). The germline V gene encodes CDR1 SQVTM and CDR2 ANQGSEA. V was cut by 7 bases and J by 9 bases, with 13 bases left in between. This CDR3 region has 11 residues. The chain's CDR3 is CSATSRGEQFF. CDR3 nucleotide sequence: TGCAGCGCCACTTCTAGGGGTGAGCAGTTCTTC.